This is a list of T cell receptor beta chains from one sample in a study of T cell responses to AZD1222 COVID-19 vaccine. Data came from immunoSEQ multiplex PCR; TCRdb stores just in-frame clones and leaves some out. The sample lists about 73,000 clones, approximately 92% seen once, with approximately 8.6% in the top ten. Sequencing was performed on peripheral blood, taken 28 days after the second AZD1222 dose. These receptors came from an adult who received the AZD1222 COVID-19 vaccine. CDR3s leave out the opening cysteine and the closing phenylalanine or tryptophan. Part of the rows lack a size; the others show once, few, many or a class for expanded clones.

CDR3: ASSQEIAGAYNEQF
size: -
V: TRBV4-2
J: TRBJ2-1

CDR3: ASSYGDSYEQY
size: -
V: TRBV6-5
J: TRBJ2-7

CDR3: ASSLQGIANSPLH
size: -
V: TRBV27
J: TRBJ1-6

CDR3: ASSSSGWGADTQY
size: -
V: TRBV11-2
J: TRBJ2-3

CDR3: ASSVGGTPNYEQY
size: -
V: TRBV9
J: TRBJ2-7

CDR3: ASSIIVASGSINEQF
size: few
V: TRBV19
J: TRBJ2-1

CDR3: ASRQTGGRETQY
size: -
V: TRBV5-1
J: TRBJ2-5

CDR3: ASSRSGVYTGELF
size: -
V: TRBV14
J: TRBJ2-2

CDR3: AWSSNSGNTIY
size: -
V: TRBV30
J: TRBJ1-3

CDR3: ASQGRLGTEAF
size: -
V: TRBV6-5
J: TRBJ1-1

CDR3: ASSIDWTGERGYT
size: once
V: TRBV19
J: TRBJ1-2

CDR3: ASSLTSLVRTDNEQF
size: -
V: TRBV27
J: TRBJ2-1

CDR3: ASSSAGRGNTIY
size: -
V: TRBV6-5
J: TRBJ1-3

CDR3: ASSKGTGGTYGYT
size: -
V: TRBV21-1
J: TRBJ1-2

CDR3: ASGRGTEAF
size: -
V: TRBV11-3
J: TRBJ1-1

CDR3: ASSYSRTTTYEQY
size: -
V: TRBV6-5
J: TRBJ2-7

CDR3: ASSFASGRVKLDTQY
size: -
V: TRBV5-1
J: TRBJ2-3

CDR3: ASSLRTPGPGYT
size: -
V: TRBV7-2
J: TRBJ1-2

CDR3: ASSLEGGTQY
size: -
V: TRBV18
J: TRBJ2-3

CDR3: ADGQRGGVEQF
size: -
V: TRBV2
J: TRBJ2-1

CDR3: ASSPPGEVGSPLH
size: -
V: TRBV5-4
J: TRBJ1-6

CDR3: ASSRGQLYNSPLH
size: -
V: TRBV5-6
J: TRBJ1-6

CDR3: AWTPTGAGSETQY
size: -
V: TRBV30
J: TRBJ2-5

CDR3: ASSSRTGLKVMAFVEQF
size: -
V: TRBV6-2/TRBV6-3
J: TRBJ2-1

CDR3: ASSQVAGGYNEQF
size: medium-sized
V: TRBV3-1/TRBV3-2
J: TRBJ2-1

CDR3: ASSQGSRNTGELF
size: once
V: TRBV5-1
J: TRBJ2-2

CDR3: ASSLEPATNEKLF
size: -
V: TRBV5-8
J: TRBJ1-4

CDR3: ASSQGLAGSYEQY
size: -
V: TRBV3-1/TRBV3-2
J: TRBJ2-7